The 27 T cell receptor delta chains given below trace back to one sample, sequenced in a study of γδ T cells in repeated Plasmodium falciparum infection. Flow sorting of PBMC yielded separate Vgamma9/Vdelta2+ and Vdelta2-negative gammadelta T cell populations for bulk repertoire analysis. TCRdb re-called clones from the multiplex PCR reads using CATT. The sample has roughly 48,000 delta-chain clones; less than 2% are singletons. The sequencing input was gamma-delta T cells from blood. Receptors were obtained from a pool of human donors (malaria-infected and uninfected, not separated).

This clone was seen a handful of times. This clone may be a read error of a much larger clone one base away. This CDR3 is also generated by other DNA sequences in the sample. CDR3 nucleotides: TGTGCCTGTGATGTACTGGGGGACAGTTCCCTTTGGGACACCGATAAGCTCATCTTT. The encoded protein is CACDVLGDSSLWDTDKLIF. This chain uses TRDV2 with TRDJ1, with 9 bases that match TRDD3. The CDR3 is 19 amino acids. Germline V lookup: CDR1 GEAIGNYY, CDR2 EKD.

This clone is judged medium-sized. The same CDR3 can be traced to other DNA sequences in this sample. The chain employs TRDV1 and TRDJ1; the D is unclear. The CDR3 sequence is 19 residues long. Germline V gene data show CDR1 as TSWWSYY and CDR2 as QGS. The germline V and J ends were trimmed by 4 bases and 0 bases, with 24 bases remaining between them. The CDR3 DNA reads TGTGCTCTTGGGGGACGTATAAACCGCTCGTGTAGGGACACCGATAAACTCATCTTT. This encodes CALGGRINRSCRDTDKLIF.

This clone was found a few times. TCRdb's protein for this DNA is that of a much larger clone and differs from the translation at residue 15, likely a read error; the protein shown is the DNA translation. The J gene is TRDJ1, the V gene TRDV1; the D is unclear. CDR1 and CDR2 (germline): TSWWSYY, QGS. CDR3 length: 19 residues. This CDR3 reads CALGVNFFLWPRETGKLIF. For the CDR3, the DNA is TGTGCTCTTGGGGTAAACTTTTTTCTATGGCCCCGAGAGACCGGTAAACTCATCTTT.

Concerning this clone itself: This DNA's translation differs at residue 4 from TCRdb's protein, which comes from a much larger clone; a read error is likely, and the protein shown is translated from the DNA. The chain couples TRDV1 to TRDJ1; 12 nucleotides agree with TRDD3. The J gene comes from matching the DNA to germline here; TCRdb lacks it. This CDR3 has 24 residues. Trimming took 8 bases from V and 3 from J; bases not matched to a gene: 34. CDR1 TSWWSYY and CDR2 QGS come from the germline V gene. Here the CDR3 DNA reads TGTGCTCTTAGGGCTACCCAATTCCTACCGGTCCTTTATACTGGGGGATACCTCGCCGATAAACTCATCTTT. It codes for CALRATQFLPVLYTGGYLADKLIF.

This clone came up many times. TCRdb's protein, taken from a much larger clone, differs from this DNA's translation at residue 14, likely owing to a read error; the protein displayed comes from the DNA. The V gene is TRDV1, the J gene TRDJ1, with 10 bases fitting TRDD3. No J gene was available from TCRdb, and it was assigned here by a germline match of the DNA. Germline CDR1 reads TSWWSYY; CDR2 reads QGS. The V segment lost 1 base and the J segment 4 bases; nucleotides outside the gene matches: 15. This CDR3 has 19 residues. CDR3 region: CALGEPTPFQLGDVDKLIF. The CDR3 coding sequence is TGTGCTCTTGGGGAACCTACTCCCTTCCAACTGGGGGATGTCGATAAACTCATCTTT.

This clone appeared many times. The chain is built from TRDV2 and TRDJ1; TRDD3 matches at 9 bases. This CDR3 region has 20 residues. Germline CDR1 and CDR2: GEAIGNYY and EKD. After removal of 1 base from V and 0 bases from J, the junction contained 17 bases not matched to a gene. CDR3 residues: CACDTNVSGNPGGYTDKLIF. The CDR3, as DNA: TGTGCCTGTGACACAAATGTTTCCGGTAACCCTGGGGGATACACCGATAAACTCATCTTT.

Within the sample, this clone is medium-sized. The chain employs TRDV1 and TRDJ1; 8 bases are a match to TRDD3. The germline gives CDR1 TSWWSYY, CDR2 QGS. The CDR3 has 20 residues. The ends lost 1 base at V and 0 bases at J; junction bases unmatched: 16. The CDR3 protein is CALGEPRSLYWGVYTDKLIF. DNA of the CDR3: TGTGCTCTTGGGGAACCTCGTAGCTTGTACTGGGGGGTATACACCGATAAACTCATCTTT.

This clone occurred many times. A read error likely explains why the TCRdb protein, taken from a much larger clone, differs from this DNA's translation at residue 14; the protein shown is translated from the DNA. Within the sample, other DNA sequences also encode this same CDR3. The chain recombines TRDV1 with TRDJ1; TRDD3 matches 7 bases. Germline CDR1 and CDR2: TSWWSYY and QGS. This CDR3 region has 19 residues. The CDR3 DNA reads TGTGCTCTTGGGAAACTACCCCTCCTCCCACTGGGGATAACCGATAAACTCATCTTT. It codes for CALGKLPLLPLGITDKLIF.

This clone occurred many times. Since a far larger clone is one base different, this is likely a read error. The sample holds other DNA sequences that translate to the same CDR3. The V and J genes are TRDV1 and TRDJ1; TRDD3 is a possible D gene (5 bases). This CDR3 contains 19 residues. From germline, CDR1 is TSWWSYY and CDR2 QGS. V was trimmed by 3 bases and J by 3 bases, leaving 26 bases between them. CDR3 residues: CALGEGRQATKGESDKLIF. In DNA, the CDR3 is TGTGCTCTTGGGGAGGGACGACAAGCGACGAAAGGGGAGTCCGATAAACTCATCTTT.

This clone has a handful of counts. The mismatch at residue 5 between this DNA's translation and the TCRdb protein of a much larger clone likely reflects a read error; the protein shown is translated from the DNA. The chain has TRDV1 and TRDJ1; 10 bases line up with TRDD3. CDR1 and CDR2 from the germline V gene are TSWWSYY and QGS. The CDR3 length is 19 residues. Trimming at V came to 8 bases and at J to 4 bases, leaving 22 bases not matched to a gene. The CDR3 is CALRGPTSFQLGDFDKLIF. The CDR3 DNA sequence: TGTGCTCTTAGGGGACCTACTTCCTTCCAACTGGGGGATTTCGATAAACTCATCTTT.

This clone was recorded at least ten times. It is likely a read error: a sequence one base away is far more abundant. Other DNA variants within this sample encode the same CDR3. The CDR3 nucleotides read TGTGCTCTCGGGCTCCCATTAGGCCGTAGTACTGGGGGATACGGTACTACCGATAAACTCATCTTT. Encoded protein: CALGLPLGRSTGGYGTTDKLIF. This chain joins TRDV1 and TRDJ1; 13 bases match TRDD3. Germline CDR1 and CDR2: TSWWSYY and QGS. The CDR3 is 22 amino acids. J gave up 2 bases and V 9 bases, and 27 bases lay outside the gene matches.

A remark on this clone: This DNA's translation differs at residue 11 from TCRdb's protein, which comes from a much larger clone; a read error is likely, and the protein shown is translated from the DNA. The chain is built from TRDV1 and TRDJ1; D remains unclear. TCRdb lists no J gene, so it was determined here by aligning the DNA to germline. The V gene's germline CDR1 is TSWWSYY and CDR2 QGS. Trimming removed 5 bases from V and 3 bases from J, with 19 bases in between. The CDR3 sequence is 16 residues long. CDR3 amino acids: CALGNKNREDADKLIF. DNA for the CDR3: TGTGCTCTTGGGAATAAAAACAGGGAAGACGCCGATAAACTCATCTTT.

This clone came up many times. A read error may explain this, as a much larger clone is one base away. Other DNA sequences in the sample encode the same CDR3. J is TRDJ1 and V is TRDV1, with 9 bases fitting TRDD3. This CDR3 spans 20 amino acids. CDR1 and CDR2 from the germline V gene are TSWWSYY and QGS. In DNA form, the CDR3 reads TGTGCTCTTGGGGAAGGAGCGCCTTTACGTCCGGGGGATACAGTCGATAAACTCATATTT. As protein: CALGEGAPLRPGDTVDKLIF.

This clone was found a few times. The protein given by TCRdb reflects a much larger clone and differs at residue 3 from this DNA's translation, likely from a read error; the protein shown is the DNA's translation. V is TRDV1 and J is TRDJ1, with 9 bases lining up with TRDD3. The J gene is not listed in TCRdb, so it was assigned here from a DNA match to germline. From germline, CDR1 is TSWWSYY and CDR2 QGS. CDR3 length: 16 residues. As DNA, the CDR3 is TGTGCTCCTGGGGAACTAGGGGGGATACACACCGATAAACTCATCTTT. The encoded protein is CAPGELGGIHTDKLIF.

Only a few counts were recorded for this clone. A far more abundant clone sits one base away, making this likely a read error. Other DNA sequences of this sample code for an identical CDR3. CDR3 coding DNA: TGTGCTCTTGGGGAACTAGTTCGGATTCCTACCTTGCTGGGGTGGACCGATAAACTCATCTTT. Translation gives CALGELVRIPTLLGWTDKLIF. This chain joins TRDV1 and TRDJ1, with a weak D call TRDD2 (7 bases). V lost 0 bases, J lost 2 bases, and 28 bases lay in between. The V gene's germline CDR1 is TSWWSYY and CDR2 QGS. There are 21 residues in the CDR3.

This clone was recorded a few times. With a far larger clone one base away, a read error is the likely cause. This sample also contains other DNA sequences that code for the same CDR3. This chain links TRDV2 with TRDJ1; 8 bases match TRDD3. No J gene was available from TCRdb, and it was assigned here by a germline match of the DNA. The CDR3 extends over 18 amino acids. Germline values: CDR1 GEAIGNYY, CDR2 EKD. In DNA form, the CDR3 reads TGTGCCTGCGACACTCTCCTACGTGAGTCACTGGGGGTCGATAAACTCATCTTT. Its translation is CACDTLLRESLGVDKLIF.

This clone was seen a handful of times. A far larger clone is off by one base, so a read error is likely. This CDR3 is also generated by other DNA sequences in the sample. V gene TRDV1 combines with J gene TRDJ1, with D perhaps TRDD2 or TRDD3 (5 bases each). TCRdb offers no J gene call, so here the DNA was matched to germline to obtain one. CDR1 and CDR2 from the germline V gene are TSWWSYY and QGS. This CDR3 region has 19 residues. The CDR3 sequence: CALGESGPPVVLQTDKLIF. In DNA form, the CDR3 reads TGTGCTCTCGGGGAATCGGGGCCCCCGGTCGTCCTTCAAACCGATAAACTCATCTTT.

This clone was counted at least ten times. TCRdb's listed protein matches a much larger clone and diverges from this DNA's translation at residue 5, likely through a read error; the protein shown comes from the DNA. The rearrangement uses TRDV2 and TRDJ3; D gene unclear. The J gene is absent in TCRdb and was assigned here via DNA matching to germline. Trimming shortened V by 3 bases and J by 6 bases, and 11 bases separated the two germline ends. Germline CDR1 is GEAIGNYY and CDR2 is EKD. This CDR3 has 15 amino acids. CDR3 amino acids: CACDAVGTDTRQMFF. CDR3 DNA sequence: TGTGCCTGTGACGCCGTCGGGACGGACACCCGACAGATGTTTTTC.

This clone has more than one count but fewer than ten. This sequence is one base from a far larger clone and is likely a read error. The sample carries other DNA sequences with the same CDR3. The J gene is uncalled and the V gene is TRDV1; the table's D call, TRDD3, was not checked against the DNA. This CDR3 spans 22 amino acids. Germline loops: CDR1 TSWWSYY, CDR2 QGS. This CDR3 is CALGEGFPLLGDTFPYTDKLIF. The CDR3 bases are TGTGCTCTTGGGGAAGGGTTTCCCTTACTGGGGGATACGTTTCCCTACACCGATAAACTCATCTTC.

This clone showed up many times. This sample includes further DNA sequences coding for the same CDR3. V and J are TRDV2 and TRDJ1; D perhaps matches TRDD3 (6 bases). V was cut by 0 bases and J by 0 bases, with 10 bases left in between. Germline CDR1 GEAIGNYY, CDR2 EKD. The CDR3 is made up of 15 amino acids. CDR3 DNA: TGTGCCTGTGACACCTTGGGGGTTAACACCGATAAACTCATCTTT. Protein sequence: CACDTLGVNTDKLIF.

This clone was counted between two and nine times. The protein in TCRdb stems from a much larger clone and differs at residue 3 from this DNA's translation, likely a read error; here the protein is translated from the DNA. This chain joins TRDV3 and TRDJ1, with D unclear. The CDR3 spans 16 residues. Germline V gene sequence: CDR1 TVYSNPD, CDR2 GDNSRS (reference sequence). Trimming cost V 5 bases and J 0 bases, with 22 bases left between them. The CDR3 region is CAVIRPCRGYTDKLIF. CDR3 DNA sequence: TGTGCCGTCATCCGACCCTGTCGGGGTTACACCGATAAACTCATCTTT.

This clone is termed medium-sized. At one boundary the junction diverges from the germline segment, which might be a read error. This chain uses TRDV1 with TRDJ1, with D possibly TRDD3 on 5 matching bases. Per the germline V gene, CDR1 is TSWWSYY and CDR2 is QGS. CDR3 size: 14 residues. The DNA for the CDR3 is TGTGCTCTTGAGGAACTAATGGGATTCGATAAACTCATCTTT. Its protein is CALEELMGFDKLIF.

This clone occurred a few times. The protein recorded in TCRdb matches a much larger clone and deviates from this DNA's translation at residue 7, suggesting a read error; the protein here is obtained by translating the DNA. The genes are TRDV1 and TRDJ1, with D maybe TRDD3 (5 bases). Here the J gene was assigned by germline matching of the DNA, as TCRdb has none. CDR1 TSWWSYY and CDR2 QGS come from the germline V gene. The V end lost 5 bases, the J end lost 0 bases, and 19 bases lay between the germline ends. The CDR3 totals 17 residues. The CDR3 protein is CALGRYKGLGDTDKLIF. In nucleotides, the CDR3 is TGTGCTCTTGGGAGGTACAAGGGGCTGGGAGACACCGATAAACTCATCTTT.

This clone appeared a few times. With only one base between it and a far larger clone, this is likely a read error. Other DNA sequences in this sample translate to the same CDR3. This rearrangement joins TRDV1 to TRDJ1, with TRDD3 as a possible D gene (6 bases). TCRdb records no J gene; here it was assigned by comparing the DNA to germline. Germline V lookup: CDR1 TSWWSYY, CDR2 QGS. Trimming removed 0 bases at V and 2 bases at J, with 22 bases between. The CDR3 length is 19 residues. The CDR3 nucleotides are TGTGCTCTTGGGGAACTAGACCTAATTCTACTTGGGGATACCGATAAACTCATCTTT. Amino acid sequence: CALGELDLILLGDTDKLIF.

This clone was seen more than once but under ten times. The protein TCRdb lists belongs to a much larger clone and differs from this DNA's translation at residue 14, which points to a read error; the protein shown is made from the DNA. The V and J genes are TRDV2 and TRDJ1; 13 bases are a match to TRDD3. TCRdb leaves out the J gene; it was filled in here by matching the DNA to germline. CDR3 length: 20 amino acids. V lost 0 bases, J lost 1 base, and 13 bases stayed unmatched. Germline CDR1 is GEAIGNYY and CDR2 is EKD. In nucleotides, the CDR3 is TGTGCCTGTGACACCCTACATACCCATACTGGGGGATACGCCACCGATAAACTCATCTTT. It yields the protein CACDTLHTHTGGYATDKLIF.

As concerns this clone: One end of the junction is discordant with germline, which a read error may explain. This rearrangement joins TRDV1 to TRDJ1, with 8 bases fitting TRDD3. The J gene, absent from TCRdb, was called here by matching the DNA to germline. This CDR3 is built from 20 residues. Germline V lookup: CDR1 TSWWSYY, CDR2 QGS. In DNA form, the CDR3 reads TGTGCTCTTGAGGAAACCTATGCCTCCTTCCGCGGGGATACAACCGATAAACTCATCTTT. Its translation: CALEETYASFRGDTTDKLIF.

Ten or more counts support this clone. TCRdb pairs this DNA with a much larger clone's protein that differs at residue 4, likely a read error; the protein shown was translated from the DNA. The chain is built from TRDV1 and TRDJ1; D gene ambiguous. CDR3 size: 12 residues. Germline CDR1 is TSWWSYY and CDR2 is QGS. The CDR3 sequence: CALWEQPDKLIF. The CDR3 coding sequence is TGTGCTCTTTGGGAACAACCCGATAAACTCATCTTT.